These 22 T cell receptor beta chains were all obtained from the same sample, sequenced in a study of T-cell reconstitution after alpha-beta-depleted transplantation in children listed by TCRdb under 2016. Library creation used PCR. The listed sequencing device is Illumina HiSeq 2500. TCR libraries were prepared with molecular barcoding, using unique molecular identifiers to normalize TCRbeta repertoire quantification. Through fastp at Q25 and MiXCR, TCRdb rebuilt clones from the public reads, retaining in-frame beta chains. Entries are consolidated by CDR3 protein sequence, retaining the most common genes and DNA. For this sample there are 250,000 to 400,000 distinct CDR3 sequences; about a quarter appear just once. The top ten hold approximately 11% of the sample. What the treatment or condition label conveys for this sample: allogeneic hematopoietic cell transplantation with graft depleted of TCRalphabeta T cells and CD19 B cells.

This specimen was PBMCs, mostly from graft donor cells, taken 180 days after TCRalphabeta/CD19-depleted stem cell transplant. All receptors come from a male patient younger than 18 who had a stem cell transplant for acute lymphoblastic leukemia, so the T cells may come from the graft donor.

The rearrangement links TRBV5-1 to TRBJ2-4, with 8 nucleotides matching TRBD1. With 3 bases clipped from V and 7 bases from J, the junction kept 12 bases outside the gene matches. There are 16 residues in the CDR3. CDR1 is SGHRS, CDR2 YFSETQ, per germline. The CDR3 reads CASSYYRQGAGNIQYF. The CDR3 DNA follows: TGCGCCAGCAGCTATTACCGGCAGGGGGCTGGGAACATTCAGTACTTC. Full variable domain (outside the CDR3, taken from reference TRBV5-1 and TRBJ2-4): KAGVTQTPRYLIKTRGQQVTLSCSPISGHRSVSWYQQTPGQGLQFLFEYFSETQRNKGNFPGRFSGRQFSNSRSEMNVSTLELGDSALYLCASSYYRQGAGNIQYFGAGTRLSVL.

CDR3 in DNA: TGTGCCAGCAGCTTCCCGCCTGCAACTAGCACAGATACGCAGTATTTT. Translated, it gives CASSFPPATSTDTQYF. The chain recombines TRBV11-2 with TRBJ2-3, with D unclear. V shed 3 bases and J shed 0 bases, with 13 bases lying between them. The length of the CDR3 is 16 residues. Germline lookup yields CDR1 SGHAT and CDR2 FQNNGV.

This chain links TRBV4-1 with TRBJ2-3; 12 bases are shared with TRBD2. This CDR3 is built from 18 residues. The trim removed 1 base at V and 2 bases at J, leaving 7 bases unmatched. Germline V CDR1 and CDR2: MGHRA, YSYEKL. Written as DNA, the CDR3 is TGCGCCAGCAGCCAAGGCGGACTAGCGGGGCTCGTCACAGATACGCAGTATTTT. Its translation is CASSQGGLAGLVTDTQYF.

This clonotype has a handful of counts. The J gene is TRBJ2-7, the V gene TRBV2; D is perhaps TRBD1 (5 bases). The CDR3 extends over 14 amino acids. Germline assignment: CDR1 SNHLY and CDR2 FYNNEI. Trimming pared 2 bases from V and 0 bases from J, leaving 8 bases between. CDR3: CASSEQGTSYEQYF. The DNA of the CDR3 is TGTGCCAGCAGTGAACAGGGTACCTCCTACGAGCAGTACTTC.

Of note for this clonotype: A much larger clone is a single base away; this may be a read error. V and J are TRBV12-3 or TRBV12-4 and TRBJ2-7; D perhaps matches TRBD2 (5 bases). The CDR3 length is 13 residues. CDR3 amino acids: CAGSSPNGNEQYF. CDR3 bases: TGTGCCGGCAGTTCCCCCAACGGGAACGAGCAGTACTTC.

This clonotype appeared many times. The chain couples TRBV7-2 to TRBJ2-3; D remains unclear. Per the germline V gene, CDR1 is SGHTA and CDR2 is FQGNSA. V lost 1 base, J lost 6 bases, and 11 bases lay in between. This CDR3 contains 14 residues. CDR3 sequence (DNA): TGTGCCAGCAGCTTAGTGCCGGGTTCCGATACGCAGTATTTT. Encoded protein: CASSLVPGSDTQYF.

The V call is TRBV12-3 or TRBV12-4, the J call TRBJ2-7, with no clear D. The ends were cut back, 6 bases at V and 3 bases at J, with 12 bases in the middle. This CDR3 is 13 amino acids long. CDR3 sequence: CASSPLFRYEQYF. Here the CDR3 DNA reads TGTGCCAGCAGCCCCCTTTTCCGCTACGAGCAGTACTTC.

The chain links TRBV20-1 to TRBJ2-1, with 8 bases matching TRBD2. V lost 2 bases to trimming and J lost 2 bases; unmatched junction nucleotides: 5. The CDR3 has 15 amino acids. CDR1 is DFQATT, CDR2 SNEGSKA, per germline (reference sequence). The CDR3 protein is CSARQTGGPYNEQFF. CDR3 DNA sequence: TGCAGTGCTAGACAAACGGGAGGGCCCTACAATGAGCAGTTCTTC.

A few counts support this clonotype. The chain uses TRBV12-3 or TRBV12-4 and TRBJ2-7; the D gene could be TRBD1 or TRBD2 (5 bases each). The CDR3 sequence is 16 residues long. Trimming removed 4 bases at V and 3 bases at J, with 19 bases between. CDR3: CASSSLLSGPIYEQYF. The CDR3 nucleotides read TGTGCCAGCAGTTCCCTTCTCTCGGGACCGATCTACGAGCAGTACTTC.

CDR3 DNA: TGCGCCAGCAGCTTGGACAAGGTCGAGACCCAGTACTTC. Its translation is CASSLDKVETQYF. V is TRBV5-1 and J is TRBJ2-5; D call uncertain. The germline CDR1 and CDR2 sequences are SGHRS and YFSETQ. CDR3 length equals 13 residues. The ends were cut back, 0 bases at V and 5 bases at J, with 8 bases in the middle.

This clonotype was recorded a few times. The rearrangement uses TRBV5-5 and TRBJ1-5; D not certain. In germline, CDR1 is SGHKS, CDR2 YYEKEE (reference sequence). The ends were cut back, 2 bases at V and 7 bases at J, with 22 bases in the middle. The CDR3 has 17 amino acids. In nucleotides, the CDR3 is TGTGCCAGCAGCTTTACTTTTCGATATGGGGAGTTACAGCCCCAGCATTTT. It is translated as CASSFTFRYGELQPQHF.

The J gene is TRBJ1-5, the V gene TRBV24-1; D gene unclear. V was cut by 2 bases and J by 5 bases, with 9 bases left in between. The CDR3 runs 14 residues. Germline V gene sequence: CDR1 KGHDR, CDR2 SFDVKD. The CDR3 DNA reads as TGTGCCACCAGTGATTCGAGAGGAGATCAGCCCCAGCATTTT. It encodes CATSDSRGDQPQHF.

The chain carries TRBV10-3 and TRBJ2-1; 15 bases align to TRBD2. V lost 3 bases and J lost 10; bases outside the gene matches: 1. The CDR3 is 14 residues long. CDR1 and CDR2 (germline): ENHRY, SYGVKD. CDR3 nucleotides: TGTGCCATCAGTGACGGACTAGCGGGAGGGGAGCAGTTCTTC. Protein sequence: CAISDGLAGGEQFF.

This chain uses TRBV6-5 with TRBJ2-6; D ambiguous. Deletions cut 2 bases from V and 0 bases from J, with 14 bases between. The CDR3 consists of 18 residues. The germline CDR1 and CDR2 sequences are MNHEY and SVGAGI. The CDR3 DNA reads as TGTGCCAGCAGTTACCTTATTATGAGTCTCTCTGGGGCCAACGTCCTGACTTTC. The encoded protein is CASSYLIMSLSGANVLTF.

The chain joins TRBV9 to TRBJ2-1; D assignment may be TRBD1 or TRBD2 (5 bases each). The germline CDR1 and CDR2 sequences are SGDLS and YYNGEE. This CDR3 region has 20 residues. Trimming cost V 4 bases and J 0 bases, with 26 bases left between them. CDR3 sequence reads: CASSTRQRTSLGSSYNEQFF. The CDR3, as DNA: TGTGCCAGCAGCACTAGACAGCGTACCAGCCTTGGAAGCTCCTACAATGAGCAGTTCTTC.

This clonotype turned up a few times. V gene TRBV12-3 or TRBV12-4 combines with J gene TRBJ2-7; D might be TRBD1 or TRBD2, each matching 5 bases. The CDR3 has 13 amino acids. Trimming cost V 6 bases and J 3 bases, with 12 bases left between them. The CDR3 coding sequence is TGTGCCAGCAGACGGGACCACAGCTACGAGCAGTACTTC. The encoded protein is CASRRDHSYEQYF.

The V and J genes are TRBV4-1 and TRBJ2-1; unclear D gene. Between the trimmed V and J ends, which lost 3 bases and 4 bases, there was a span of 4 bases. Germline-derived CDR1 and CDR2 are MGHRA and YSYEKL. This CDR3 spans 12 amino acids. CDR3 DNA: TGCGCCAGCAGCCATTTGTACAATGAGCAGTTCTTC. Its protein product is CASSHLYNEQFF.

The chain employs TRBV7-9 and TRBJ1-4; D gene ambiguous. The CDR3 runs to 14 residues. Germline CDR1 is SEHNR and CDR2 is FQNEAQ (reference sequence). Trimming took off 4 bases at V and 2 bases at J, with 8 bases between the two ends. CDR3 coding DNA: TGTGCCAGCAGCTCCGGCCACACTAATGAAAAACTGTTTTTT. It specifies CASSSGHTNEKLFF.

This clonotype showed up just a few times. The CDR3 DNA sequence: TGCAGCGCCAGAGCCTTACTAGCGGGATTATACAATGAGCAGTTCTTC. It yields the protein CSARALLAGLYNEQFF. V and J are TRBV29-1 and TRBJ2-1, with TRBD2 identical over 10 bases. CDR3 length: 16 residues. The germline CDR1 and CDR2 sequences are SQVTM and ANQGSEA. J gave up 4 bases and V 7 bases, and 13 bases lay outside the gene matches.

This clonotype was recorded a few times. The chain couples TRBV12-3 or TRBV12-4 to TRBJ1-2; 8 bases map to TRBD1. The CDR3 runs 15 residues. V lost 5 bases, J lost 7 bases, and 12 bases stayed unmatched. In DNA, the CDR3 is TGTGCCAGCAGTGCTATTTACAGGGGGAGCGGTGGCTACACCTTC. Encoded protein: CASSAIYRGSGGYTF.

This clonotype was observed many times. This chain joins TRBV5-5 and TRBJ1-2, with D perhaps matching TRBD1 (5 bases). The germline CDR1 and CDR2 sequences are SGHKS and YYEKEE (reference sequence). Between the trimmed V and J ends, which lost 3 bases and 1 base, there was a span of 13 bases. The CDR3 covers 15 residues. The CDR3 is CASSSGTGYNYGYTF. CDR3 DNA sequence: TGTGCCAGCAGCTCCGGGACCGGATATAACTATGGCTACACCTTC. Complete variable domain (other parts from reference TRBV5-5 and TRBJ1-2): DAGVTQSPTHLIKTRGQQVTLRCSPISGHKSVSWYQQVLGQGPQFIFQYYEKEERGRGNFPDRFSARQFPNYSSELNVNALLLGDSALYLCASSSGTGYNYGYTFGSGTRLTVV.

V gene TRBV25-1 combines with J gene TRBJ2-1, with 8 nucleotides matching TRBD1. V was clipped by 3 bases and J by 4 bases; unmatched bases: 8. CDR1 is MGHDK and CDR2 is SYGVNS in the germline V gene. CDR3 length: 16 amino acids. Written as DNA, the CDR3 is TGTGCCAGCAGTGACAGGGGGCGTCCCCTTTACAATGAGCAGTTCTTC. Translating gives CASSDRGRPLYNEQFF.